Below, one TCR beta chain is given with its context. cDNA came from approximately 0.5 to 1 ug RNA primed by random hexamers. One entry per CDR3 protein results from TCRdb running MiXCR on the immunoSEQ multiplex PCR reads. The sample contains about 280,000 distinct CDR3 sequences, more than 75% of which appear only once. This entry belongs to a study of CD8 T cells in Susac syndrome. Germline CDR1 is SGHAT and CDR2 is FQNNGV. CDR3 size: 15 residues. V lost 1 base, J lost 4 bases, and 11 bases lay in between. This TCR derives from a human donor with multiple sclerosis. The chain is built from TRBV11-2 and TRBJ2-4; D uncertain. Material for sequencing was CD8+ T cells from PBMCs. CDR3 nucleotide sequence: TGTGCCAGCAGCTTAGCCAGATCAGGAAAAAACATTCAGTACTTC. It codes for CASSLARSGKNIQYF.